These T cell receptor beta chains were read from a single sample in a study of blood T cells in healthy people across ages. Using its own MiXCR run on the 5' RACE reads, TCRdb lists one record per CDR3 protein. Among around 990,000 distinct CDR3 sequences, around two fifths were seen once, and the ten largest hold over 10%. Sequences were obtained from blood. These receptor sequences come from a man between 18 and 29 years old in good health. CDR3s include the opening cysteine and the closing phenylalanine or tryptophan. Fields, in order: D gene, V gene, clone size, J gene, CDR3 protein, CDR3 DNA. The D gene is left open where the match is weak. Clone size, where shown, is once, few, many, or a class for clones that have expanded.

D: TRBD1
V: TRBV3-1
size: -
J: TRBJ2-1
CDR3: CASSKGQSTDNEQFF
DNA: TGTGCCAGCAGCAAGGGACAGTCAACGGACAATGAGCAGTTCTTC

D: -
V: TRBV6-5
size: many
J: TRBJ2-1
CDR3: CASRRGDNEQFF
DNA: TGTGCCAGCCGCAGGGGAGACAATGAGCAGTTCTTC

D: TRBD1
V: TRBV2
size: -
J: TRBJ1-6
CDR3: CASSETTGVNSPLHF
DNA: TGTGCCAGCAGTGAAACGACAGGGGTTAATTCACCCCTCCACTTT

D: TRBD1
V: TRBV24-1
size: -
J: TRBJ2-7
CDR3: CATSTDRGYNEQYF
DNA: TGTGCCACCAGTACTGACAGGGGCTACAATGAGCAGTACTTC

D: -
V: TRBV4-2
size: -
J: TRBJ1-1
CDR3: CASSQEHGGNTEAFF
DNA: TGTGCCAGCAGCCAAGAACATGGGGGGAACACTGAAGCTTTCTTT

D: TRBD2
V: TRBV20-1
size: -
J: TRBJ2-3
CDR3: CSATPGLAGADTQYF
DNA: TGCAGTGCTACCCCGGGACTAGCGGGGGCAGATACGCAGTATTTT

D: -
V: TRBV12-3/TRBV12-4
size: few
J: TRBJ1-1
CDR3: CASNKKGLGTEAFF
DNA: TGTGCCAGCAACAAAAAGGGGTTGGGCACTGAAGCTTTCTTT

D: -
V: TRBV7-2
size: many
J: TRBJ2-5
CDR3: CASSLGRMQETQYF
DNA: TGTGCCAGCAGCTTAGGGCGAATGCAAGAGACCCAGTACTTC

D: TRBD1
V: TRBV25-1
size: -
J: TRBJ2-1
CDR3: CASSGGQGIASYNEQFF
DNA: TGTGCCAGCAGTGGGGGACAGGGAATAGCCTCCTACAATGAGCAGTTCTTC

D: -
V: TRBV25-1
size: few
J: TRBJ1-2
CDR3: CASSESSRASGYTF
DNA: TGTGCCAGCAGTGAATCGTCCAGGGCCTCTGGCTACACCTTC

D: -
V: TRBV29-1
size: many
J: TRBJ2-1
CDR3: CSVEDTGRFFGEQFF
DNA: TGCAGCGTTGAAGACACGGGACGGTTTTTCGGTGAGCAGTTCTTC

D: -
V: TRBV7-2
size: few
J: TRBJ1-2
CDR3: CASSRRDVIYGYTF
DNA: TGTGCCAGCAGCCGAAGGGACGTCATCTATGGCTACACCTTC

D: -
V: TRBV30
size: -
J: TRBJ1-2
CDR3: CAWRGTGYGYTF
DNA: TGTGCCTGGAGGGGCACAGGGTATGGCTACACCTTC

D: TRBD2
V: TRBV9
size: -
J: TRBJ2-3
CDR3: CASSPPWGGLAYGTQYF
DNA: TGTGCCAGCAGCCCCCCCTGGGGGGGACTAGCGTACGGTACGCAGTATTTT

D: -
V: TRBV20-1
size: many
J: TRBJ2-1
CDR3: CSALRGYEFF
DNA: TGCAGTGCCCTCCGAGGATACGAGTTCTTC

D: TRBD1
V: TRBV6-1
size: -
J: TRBJ2-1
CDR3: CASSKIQTGLGDNERFF
DNA: TGTGCCAGCAGCAAAATACAGACAGGGTTAGGGGACAATGAGCGGTTCTTC

D: TRBD1
V: TRBV7-2
size: few
J: TRBJ1-2
CDR3: CASSLRAGTEPYGYTF
DNA: TGTGCCAGCAGCTTACGAGCAGGGACAGAACCCTATGGCTACACCTTC

D: TRBD1
V: TRBV9
size: -
J: TRBJ1-4
CDR3: CASSVGDSTTNEKLFF
DNA: TGTGCCAGCAGCGTAGGGGACAGCACAACTAATGAAAAACTGTTTTTT

D: -
V: TRBV20-1
size: few
J: TRBJ1-1
CDR3: CSARDGSLYTEAFF
DNA: TGCAGTGCTAGAGATGGGTCGCTCTACACTGAAGCTTTCTTT

D: -
V: TRBV28
size: -
J: TRBJ2-3
CDR3: CASTFRGAPTDTQYF
DNA: TGTGCCAGCACCTTTAGGGGGGCCCCCACAGATACGCAGTATTTT

D: -
V: TRBV4-1
size: -
J: TRBJ1-1
CDR3: CASSSFPSNTEAFF
DNA: TGCGCCAGCAGCTCCTTCCCGTCGAACACTGAAGCTTTCTTT

D: TRBD1
V: TRBV12-3/TRBV12-4
size: few
J: TRBJ2-3
CDR3: CASSAPDRATDTQYF
DNA: TGTGCCAGCAGTGCCCCGGACAGGGCCACAGATACGCAGTATTTT

D: TRBD2
V: TRBV2
size: -
J: TRBJ2-1
CDR3: CASSDSGGSSCNEQFF
DNA: TGTGCCAGCAGTGATAGCGGGGGGAGCTCCTGCAATGAGCAGTTCTTC

D: -
V: TRBV6-2/TRBV6-3
size: few
J: TRBJ2-7
CDR3: CASSDAPGSYEQYF
DNA: TGTGCCAGCAGTGACGCGCCGGGGAGCTACGAGCAGTACTTC

D: -
V: TRBV5-1
size: -
J: TRBJ2-1
CDR3: CANSLGVASRINEQFF
DNA: TGCGCCAACAGCTTGGGAGTAGCGTCGAGAATCAATGAGCAGTTCTTC

D: -
V: TRBV6-5
size: -
J: TRBJ1-1
CDR3: CASSYPGTSEAFF
DNA: TGTGCCAGCAGTTACCCCGGGACATCTGAAGCTTTCTTT

D: TRBD2
V: TRBV19
size: -
J: TRBJ2-1
CDR3: CASQTSSGGLNEQFF
DNA: TGTGCCAGTCAAACGTCTAGCGGGGGGCTGAATGAGCAGTTCTTC

D: TRBD2
V: TRBV24-1
size: -
J: TRBJ2-3
CDR3: CATSDFGGGTDTQYF
DNA: TGTGCCACCAGTGATTTCGGCGGGGGAACAGATACGCAGTATTTT

D: TRBD1
V: TRBV10-3
size: -
J: TRBJ1-1
CDR3: CAIRDSQGANTEAFF
DNA: TGTGCCATCAGGGACTCTCAGGGGGCAAACACTGAAGCTTTCTTT

D: -
V: TRBV6-1
size: -
J: TRBJ2-3
CDR3: CASQTGGSDLVSTDTQYF
DNA: TGTGCCAGCCAGACCGGAGGGTCAGATTTAGTTAGCACAGATACGCAGTATTTT

D: TRBD2
V: TRBV7-2
size: once
J: TRBJ2-5
CDR3: CASRSGGYQETQYF
DNA: TGTGCCAGCAGAAGCGGGGGCTACCAAGAGACCCAGTACTTC

D: TRBD1
V: TRBV29-1
size: -
J: TRBJ1-5
CDR3: CSASTGALGQPQHF
DNA: TGCAGCGCTTCGACAGGGGCCCTGGGTCAGCCCCAGCATTTT

D: -
V: TRBV28
size: few
J: TRBJ2-1
CDR3: CASSHRHSPRNEQFF
DNA: TGTGCCAGCAGTCACCGACACTCTCCTCGGAATGAGCAGTTCTTC

D: -
V: TRBV20-1
size: once
J: TRBJ1-4
CDR3: CSATIPGSGNEKLFF
DNA: TGCAGTGCTACTATACCAGGGTCAGGCAATGAAAAACTGTTTTTT

D: TRBD1
V: TRBV27
size: -
J: TRBJ2-1
CDR3: CASGRTGGNEQFF
DNA: TGTGCCAGCGGACGGACAGGGGGCAATGAGCAGTTCTTC

D: TRBD2
V: TRBV20-1
size: -
J: TRBJ2-1
CDR3: CSARDFGSGGGSDEQFF
DNA: TGCAGTGCTAGAGATTTTGGTAGCGGGGGGGGGTCGGATGAGCAGTTCTTC

D: -
V: TRBV20-1
size: few
J: TRBJ2-7
CDR3: CSARAPGYEQYF
DNA: TGCAGTGCTAGGGCCCCGGGCTACGAGCAGTACTTC

D: -
V: TRBV5-4
size: few
J: TRBJ1-2
CDR3: CASSSSTGHLYGYTF
DNA: TGTGCCAGCAGCTCCTCAACGGGACACCTCTATGGCTACACCTTC

D: TRBD2
V: TRBV4-3
size: -
J: TRBJ2-1
CDR3: CASSQDGTSGAYNEQFF
DNA: TGCGCCAGCAGCCAAGATGGGACTAGCGGGGCATACAATGAGCAGTTCTTC

D: -
V: TRBV5-1
size: many
J: TRBJ2-1
CDR3: CASSWDPPGEQFF
DNA: TGCGCCAGCAGCTGGGACCCGCCCGGTGAGCAGTTCTTC

D: -
V: TRBV9
size: -
J: TRBJ2-5
CDR3: CASSVDRSSFNEQYF
DNA: TGTGCCAGCAGCGTAGATCGGTCTTCGTTCAATGAGCAGTACTTC

D: -
V: TRBV7-2
size: few
J: TRBJ2-5
CDR3: CASSLESGREEQYF
DNA: TGTGCCAGCAGCTTAGAGTCGGGAAGGGAAGAGCAGTACTTC

D: -
V: TRBV7-9
size: -
J: TRBJ1-4
CDR3: CASSLAPQGSEKLFF
DNA: TGTGCCAGCAGCTTAGCGCCCCAAGGGAGTGAAAAACTGTTTTTT

D: TRBD2
V: TRBV12-3/TRBV12-4
size: few
J: TRBJ2-5
CDR3: CASRLAGGDNEQYF
DNA: TGTGCCAGCAGGCTAGCGGGGGGGGACAATGAGCAGTACTTC

D: -
V: TRBV9
size: many
J: TRBJ1-2
CDR3: CASSATVGGYTF
DNA: TGTGCCAGCAGCGCGACAGTAGGTGGCTACACCTTC

D: TRBD1
V: TRBV7-2
size: -
J: TRBJ1-1
CDR3: CASSLDLQGDTEAFF
DNA: TGTGCCAGCAGCTTAGACCTGCAGGGGGACACTGAAGCTTTCTTT

D: -
V: TRBV3-1
size: -
J: TRBJ2-3
CDR3: CASASMDTQYF
DNA: TGTGCCAGCGCGAGCATGGATACGCAGTATTTT